Listed below are T cell receptor beta chains from one sample, sequenced in a study of blood T cell repertoires in COVID-19. Sequencing was performed with immunoSEQ multiplex PCR; in TCRdb, only in-frame clones are kept and a portion is missing. The sample has roughly 220,000 clones, around 80% seen once. Source material: peripheral blood. The receptors were sampled from a woman in her 70s with acute or convalescent COVID-19. The CDR3 runs from the conserved cysteine through the conserved F or W. Each record gives: clone size, J gene, V gene, CDR3 length, D gene, CDR3 DNA, CDR3 protein. A D gene is named only where the DNA matches it firmly. The listing skips clone size in some rows; elsewhere it reads once, few, many or a size class.

.	TRBJ2-7	TRBV29-1	15	.	TGCAGCGTTGAGCTGGGAACTAGCCCTATCTACGAGCAGTACTTC	CSVELGTSPIYEQYF
.	TRBJ2-1	TRBV2	13	.	TGTGCCAGCACCCCTGTCGCGGCGAATGAGCAGTTCTTC	CASTPVAANEQFF
once	TRBJ2-3	TRBV5-6	15	TRBD2	TGTGCCAGCAGTCGTAGCGGGAGGGCCGGGGATACGCAGTATTTT	CASSRSGRAGDTQYF
.	TRBJ2-7	TRBV20-1	16	TRBD2	TGCAGTGCTAGTACCCTAGCGGGAGGACAAGTATACGAGCAGTACTTC	CSASTLAGGQVYEQYF
.	TRBJ2-2	TRBV7-8	16	TRBD1	TGTGCCAGCAGCTTCCGGGACAGGGGTCCGGCCGGGGAGCTGTTTTTT	CASSFRDRGPAGELFF
.	TRBJ1-2	TRBV14	16	.	TGTGCCAGCAGCCGAAACGTAATCAACCTAAACTATGGCTACACCTTC	CASSRNVINLNYGYTF
.	TRBJ2-2	TRBV27	14	.	TGTGCCAGCAGTAATGAAGAGCCCACCGGGGAGCTGTTTTTT	CASSNEEPTGELFF
.	TRBJ2-7	TRBV18	15	TRBD2	TGTGCCAGCTCACCCTCCCAAGCGGGAGTATACGAGCAGTACTTC	CASSPSQAGVYEQYF
.	TRBJ2-1	TRBV12-5	15	TRBD1	TGTGCTAGTGCCGGTCTAGGACAGGGTTTAGGTGAGCAGTTCTTC	CASAGLGQGLGEQFF
.	TRBJ2-5	TRBV6-5	13	TRBD2	TGTGCCAGCATTAATCCGGGGGGAGAGACCCAGTACTTC	CASINPGGETQYF
.	TRBJ1-4	TRBV7-9	14	.	TGTGCCAGCAGCCCACAGGGTCAAAATGAAAAACTGTTTTTT	CASSPQGQNEKLFF
.	TRBJ2-7	TRBV4-1	15	.	TGCGCCAGCAGCCAGGACCGGGATTTACCCTACGAGCAGTACTTC	CASSQDRDLPYEQYF
.	TRBJ1-2	TRBV20-1	13	TRBD1	TGCAGTGCTAGTCCGGGACAGGGTCATGGCTACACCTTC	CSASPGQGHGYTF
.	TRBJ1-2	TRBV6-1	13	.	TGTGCCAGCAGTGATACGTCAGAGCGCGGCTACACCTTC	CASSDTSERGYTF
few	TRBJ1-2	TRBV10-3	14	.	TGTGCCATCAGTGAGTCAGAAGCTGGCTATGGCTACACCTTC	CAISESEAGYGYTF
few	TRBJ2-2	TRBV6-5	12	.	TGTGCCAGCAGTTATTCCGGCGGGGAGCTGTTTTTT	CASSYSGGELFF
.	TRBJ1-1	TRBV5-1	15	.	TGCGCCAGCAGCGTGATAGCTGGACAGAATAGAGAAGCTTTCTTT	CASSVIAGQNREAFF
.	TRBJ2-2	TRBV10-2	16	.	TGCGCCAGCAGTGAGTCTGCAGGTGGAATCACCGGGGAGCTGTTTTTT	CASSESAGGITGELFF
.	TRBJ1-4	TRBV2	14	.	TGTGCCAGCAGTGGGACAACAACTAATGAAAAACTGTTTTTT	CASSGTTTNEKLFF
.	TRBJ1-2	TRBV30	13	.	TGTGCCTGGAGTGCCCAATTCCCGCCGCGTTACACCTTC	CAWSAQFPPRYTF
.	TRBJ1-5	TRBV3-1/TRBV3-2	14	.	TGTGCCAGCAGTCCGGGAGGGGCCGGTCAGCCCCAGCATTTT	CASSPGGAGQPQHF
few	TRBJ2-5	TRBV11-3	13	.	TGTGCCAGCAGCGTAGCCCTAGGGGTGACCCAGTACTTC	CASSVALGVTQYF
.	TRBJ1-5	TRBV28	16	TRBD1	TGTGCCAGCAGCTTTGGTACAGGGGGAAAGTTAGTGCCCCAGCATTTT	CASSFGTGGKLVPQHF
.	TRBJ1-2	TRBV29-1	11	.	TGCAGCGGGGGCGGGGGGGACGGCTACACCTTC	CSGGGGDGYTF
.	TRBJ1-2	TRBV2	15	TRBD1	TGTGCCAGCAGCCGCGGACAGGGCGATTTCTATGGCTACACCTTC	CASSRGQGDFYGYTF
.	TRBJ1-4	TRBV5-4	15	TRBD1	TGTGCCAGCAGCTTGGGGAGAGGGGGCGATGAAAAACTGTTTTTT	CASSLGRGGDEKLFF
few	TRBJ2-1	TRBV18	14	.	TGTGCCAGCTCCCGGATAGCGGAGAGGGATGAGCAGTTCTTC	CASSRIAERDEQFF
once	TRBJ2-1	TRBV29-1	14	TRBD1	TGCAGCGTTGTGCCGACAGGGTTCTACAATGAGCAGTTCTTC	CSVVPTGFYNEQFF
.	TRBJ2-5	TRBV7-7	16	TRBD2	TGTGCCAGCAGCTTTGGGGCTAGCGGGCGCCAAGAGACCCAGTACTTC	CASSFGASGRQETQYF
once	TRBJ2-3	TRBV30	19	TRBD2	TGTGCCTGGAGTTCACCTGGGACAGGACTAGCGGGGGGGAGGGATACGCAGTATTTT	CAWSSPGTGLAGGRDTQYF
.	TRBJ1-5	TRBV3-1/TRBV3-2	14	TRBD1	TGTGCCAGCAGCCACCGGGACAGGGATCAGCCCCAGCATTTT	CASSHRDRDQPQHF
once	TRBJ2-7	TRBV5-1	13	.	TGCGCCAGCAGCACGGGGACTGAATGGGAGCAGTACTTC	CASSTGTEWEQYF
.	TRBJ1-5	TRBV7-8	13	.	TGTGCCAGCAGTCGCCAGGGTAATCAGCCCCAGCATTTT	CASSRQGNQPQHF
once	TRBJ2-7	TRBV27	17	TRBD1	TGTGCCAGCAGTGGGCGGACAGGGCTAGGTTTGGTCGGCGAGCAGTACTTC	CASSGRTGLGLVGEQYF
.	TRBJ2-2	TRBV6-6	12	.	TGTGCCGGGGGCAAGAACACCGGGGAGCTGTTTTTT	CAGGKNTGELFF
few	TRBJ1-1	TRBV5-1	17	TRBD1	TGCGCCAGCAGCTTGGCCGGGACAGGGTCTTTTGGCCCTGAAGCTTTCTTT	CASSLAGTGSFGPEAFF
.	TRBJ2-2	TRBV7-9	15	TRBD1	TGTGCCAGCAGTCGAGACAGGGGGTACACCGGGGAGCTGTTTTTT	CASSRDRGYTGELFF
.	TRBJ2-2	TRBV5-1	15	TRBD1	TGCGCCAGCCCCGAGGGGACAGCAAATACCGGGGAGCTGTTTTTT	CASPEGTANTGELFF
few	TRBJ1-5	TRBV19	13	.	TGTGCCAGTAGTCCCGGTTTCAATCAGCCCCAGCATTTT	CASSPGFNQPQHF
.	TRBJ2-3	TRBV10-3	11	.	TGTGCCATTCGAGGCACAGATACGCAGTATTTT	CAIRGTDTQYF
.	TRBJ1-2	TRBV6-1	14	.	TGTGCCAGCAGTGAATATGTAGTTAACTATGGCTACACCTTC	CASSEYVVNYGYTF